This is a list of T cell receptor beta chains from one sample in a study of cytomegalovirus exposure and HLA in healthy donors. The data were produced by immunoSEQ multiplex PCR, yet TCRdb's version contains in-frame clones alone and is incomplete. The data hold about 50,000 clones, with roughly 80% observed a single time. The sample was PBMCs. These receptors originate from a woman aged 40 to 49 in good health and CMV-seropositive. CDR3s include the opening cysteine and the closing phenylalanine or tryptophan. D genes are given only for firm matches. Clone size is not always given. Where it is, it says once, few, many or a class for expanded clones.

d_call	v_call	cdr3_length	j_call	clone_size	cdr3_nt	cdr3_aa
TRBD1	TRBV6-1	14	TRBJ1-1	-	TGTGCCAGCTACGAGACAGGGGCGAACACTGAAGCTTTCTTT	CASYETGANTEAFF
-	TRBV29-1	13	TRBJ2-7	-	TGCAGCGTTGAAGACAGGAGGACCTACGAGCAGTACTTC	CSVEDRRTYEQYF
-	TRBV20-1	11	TRBJ2-5	-	TGCAGTGCTGGGAGCCAAGAGACCCAGTACTTC	CSAGSQETQYF
-	TRBV29-1	14	TRBJ2-6	-	TGCAGCGTTTTTTACAGCTCTGGGGCCAACGTCCTGACTTTC	CSVFYSSGANVLTF
TRBD2	TRBV7-9	14	TRBJ2-1	-	TGTGCCAGCAGCTTAGCGGGGGGGTACAATGAGCAGTTCTTC	CASSLAGGYNEQFF
-	TRBV6-5	14	TRBJ1-1	-	TGTGCCAGCAGTTACACTGGGCCAACAGCTGAAGCTTTCTTT	CASSYTGPTAEAFF
TRBD1	TRBV7-2	15	TRBJ2-3	few	TGTGCCAGCAGCTCGACAGGGTGGGACACAGATACGCAGTATTTT	CASSSTGWDTDTQYF
TRBD1	TRBV7-8	14	TRBJ1-6	few	TGTGCCAGCAGCCCCGGGACAGGGCAGTCACCCCTCCACTTT	CASSPGTGQSPLHF
-	TRBV21-1	15	TRBJ2-7	once	TGTGCCAGCACCGGAGAAAAGGGGTCTTCCTACGAGCAGTACTTC	CASTGEKGSSYEQYF
-	TRBV12-5	15	TRBJ1-5	-	TGTGCTAGTGGTACGACAGAGAAGAGCAATCAGCCCCAGCATTTT	CASGTTEKSNQPQHF
-	TRBV12-5	14	TRBJ2-7	-	TGTGCTAGTGGTCCCACCGGACTCCCCTACGAGCAGTACTTC	CASGPTGLPYEQYF
TRBD2	TRBV28	16	TRBJ2-2	-	TGTGCCAGCAGAGAACTGAGCGGGGCGGTCACCGGGGAGCTGTTTTTT	CASRELSGAVTGELFF
TRBD1	TRBV27	19	TRBJ2-1	-	TGTGCCAGCAGTTTATCGAGGGACAGGGGCCTGAGCTCCTACAATGAGCAGTTCTTC	CASSLSRDRGLSSYNEQFF
-	TRBV27	13	TRBJ1-1	-	TGTGCCAGCAGACCATCGGGGAACACTGAAGCTTTCTTT	CASRPSGNTEAFF
-	TRBV5-1	13	TRBJ2-5	-	TGCGCCAGCAGCTTGGACTCGGGGGAGACCCAGTACTTC	CASSLDSGETQYF
TRBD2	TRBV7-3	14	TRBJ2-3	-	TGTGCCAGCAGCTTCAGCGGGGGCACAGATACGCAGTATTTT	CASSFSGGTDTQYF
-	TRBV25-1	11	TRBJ1-1	-	TGTGCCAGCAGTGCTACCGTTGAAGCTTTCTTT	CASSATVEAFF
-	TRBV9	12	TRBJ2-1	-	TGTGCCAGCAGCGTAGGGCATTATGAGCAGTTCTTC	CASSVGHYEQFF
TRBD2	TRBV11-2	14	TRBJ2-1	-	TGTGCCAGCAGCTTCAGCGGGGGGGCGGGGGAGCAGTTCTTC	CASSFSGGAGEQFF
-	TRBV7-4	12	TRBJ2-3	-	TGTGCCAGCTCAGGGGGCACAGATACGCAGTATTTT	CASSGGTDTQYF
-	TRBV6-1	15	TRBJ2-5	-	TGTGCCAGCAGGACCCTGGGGGCCTTCCAAGAGACCCAGTACTTC	CASRTLGAFQETQYF
TRBD2	TRBV5-4	17	TRBJ2-7	-	TGTGCCAGCAGCCCCGAGTCTAGCGGGGGGGCCTGGTACGAGCAGTACTTC	CASSPESSGGAWYEQYF
-	TRBV6-1	12	TRBJ2-7	few	TGTGCCAGCAGTGAACGGGTCTACGAGCAGTACTTC	CASSERVYEQYF
TRBD1	TRBV5-8	15	TRBJ2-7	-	TGTGCCAGCAGCTTGCTGGGGAGACAGGGGAACGAGCAGTACTTC	CASSLLGRQGNEQYF
-	TRBV28	11	TRBJ2-1	-	TGTGCCAGCAGTTCTGGCGGGGTGCCGTTCTTC	CASSSGGVPFF
TRBD2	TRBV7-2	14	TRBJ2-7	-	TGTGCCAGCAGCAGGGACTACCTCTCCTACGAGCAGTACTTC	CASSRDYLSYEQYF
TRBD1	TRBV28	14	TRBJ1-5	-	TGTGCCAGCAGAGGGACAGGGAGGGTACCAGCCCAGCATTTT	CASRGTGRVPAQHF